The table lists the clone carrying this T cell receptor beta chain with a few counts. Its antigen is still unknown. The length of the CDR3 is 15 residues. V was shortened by 3 bases and J by 6 bases, with 15 bases between the two germline ends. Germline loops: CDR1 SEHNR, CDR2 FQNEAQ (reference sequence). The sample is drawn from a study of response to subunit inactivated influenza vaccine. Using its own MiXCR run on the RT-PCR reads, TCRdb lists one record per CDR3 protein. The sample carries approximately 250,000 distinct CDR3 sequences, approximately 12% recorded once. Study results and caveats: Authors suggested few new T cells are recruited by each seasonal influenza vaccination.

This receptor was taken from a man aged 50 or older who received an inactivated influenza vaccine. The sequences come from non-naive T cells sorted from PBMCs, collected 14 to 15 days before vaccination. V and J are TRBV7-9 and TRBJ2-4; a possible D gene is TRBD1 (5 bases). The CDR3 region is CASSFGGQGSNIQYF. The CDR3 bases are TGTGCCAGCAGCTTCGGTGGCCAGGGTTCAAACATTCAGTACTTC.